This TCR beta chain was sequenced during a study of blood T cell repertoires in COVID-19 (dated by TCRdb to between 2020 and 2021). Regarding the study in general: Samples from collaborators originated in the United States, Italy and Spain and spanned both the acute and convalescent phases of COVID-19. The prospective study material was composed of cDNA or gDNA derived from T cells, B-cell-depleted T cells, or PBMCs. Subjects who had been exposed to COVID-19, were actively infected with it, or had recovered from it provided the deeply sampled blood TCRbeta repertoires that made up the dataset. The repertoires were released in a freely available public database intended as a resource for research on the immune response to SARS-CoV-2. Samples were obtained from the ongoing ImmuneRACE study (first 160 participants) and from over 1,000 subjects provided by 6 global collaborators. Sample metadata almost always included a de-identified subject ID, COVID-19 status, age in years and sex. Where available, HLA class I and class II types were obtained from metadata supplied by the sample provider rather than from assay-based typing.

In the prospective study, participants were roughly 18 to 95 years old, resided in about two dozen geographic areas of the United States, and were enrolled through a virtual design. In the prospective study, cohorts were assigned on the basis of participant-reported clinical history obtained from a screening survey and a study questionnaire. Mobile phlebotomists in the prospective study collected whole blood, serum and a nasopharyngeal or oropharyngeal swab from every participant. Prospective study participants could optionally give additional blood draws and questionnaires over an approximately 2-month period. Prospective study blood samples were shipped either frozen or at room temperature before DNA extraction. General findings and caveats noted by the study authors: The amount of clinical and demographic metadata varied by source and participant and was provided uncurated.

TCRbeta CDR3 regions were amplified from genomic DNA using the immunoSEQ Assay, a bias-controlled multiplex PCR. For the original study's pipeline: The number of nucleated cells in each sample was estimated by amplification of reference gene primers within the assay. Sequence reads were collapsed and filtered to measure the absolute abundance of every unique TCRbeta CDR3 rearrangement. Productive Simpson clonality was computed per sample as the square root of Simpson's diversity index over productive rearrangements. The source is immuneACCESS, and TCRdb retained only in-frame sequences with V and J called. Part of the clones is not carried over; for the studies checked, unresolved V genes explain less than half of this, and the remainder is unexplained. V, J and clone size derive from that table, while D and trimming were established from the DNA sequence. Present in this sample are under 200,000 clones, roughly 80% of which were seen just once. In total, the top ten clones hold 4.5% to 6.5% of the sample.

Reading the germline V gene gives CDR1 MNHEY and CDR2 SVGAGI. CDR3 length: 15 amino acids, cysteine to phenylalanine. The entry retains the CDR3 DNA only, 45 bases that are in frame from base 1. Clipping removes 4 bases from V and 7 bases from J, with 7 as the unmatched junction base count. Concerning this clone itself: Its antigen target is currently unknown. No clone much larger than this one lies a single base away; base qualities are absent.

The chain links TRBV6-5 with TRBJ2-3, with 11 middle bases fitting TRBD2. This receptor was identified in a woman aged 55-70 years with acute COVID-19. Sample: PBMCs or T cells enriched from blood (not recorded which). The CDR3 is CASSSSSGGRYTQYF. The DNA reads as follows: TGTGCCAGCAGTTCCTCTAGCGGGGGGCGGTATACGCAGTATTTT.